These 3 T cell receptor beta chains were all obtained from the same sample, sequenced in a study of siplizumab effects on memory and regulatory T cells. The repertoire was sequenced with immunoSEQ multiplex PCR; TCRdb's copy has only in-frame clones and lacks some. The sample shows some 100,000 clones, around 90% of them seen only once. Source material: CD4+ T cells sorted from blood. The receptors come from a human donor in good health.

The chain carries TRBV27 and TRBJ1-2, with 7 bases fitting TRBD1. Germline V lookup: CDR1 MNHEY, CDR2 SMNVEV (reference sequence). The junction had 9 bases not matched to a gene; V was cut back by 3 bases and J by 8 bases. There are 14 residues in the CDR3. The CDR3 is CASSFRDREGGYTF. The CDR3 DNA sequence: TGTGCCAGCAGTTTCAGAGACAGGGAGGGCGGCTACACCTTC.

CDR3 protein: CASSLARAGAGETQYF. DNA for the CDR3: TGTGCCAGCAGCTTAGCCAGGGCGGGGGCAGGGGAGACCCAGTACTTC. The rearrangement links TRBV7-6 to TRBJ2-5, with D perhaps matching TRBD2 (7 bases). The CDR3 is 16 amino acids. The V end lost 0 bases, the J end lost 5 bases, and 16 bases lay between the germline ends. Germline loops: CDR1 SGHVS, CDR2 FNYEAQ.

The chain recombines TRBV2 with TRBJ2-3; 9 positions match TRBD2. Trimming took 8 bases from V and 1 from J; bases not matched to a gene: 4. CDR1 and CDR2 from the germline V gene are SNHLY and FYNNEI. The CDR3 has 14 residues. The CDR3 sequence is CASGSSGGTDTQYF. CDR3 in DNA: TGTGCCAGCGGGTCTAGCGGGGGCACAGATACGCAGTATTTT.